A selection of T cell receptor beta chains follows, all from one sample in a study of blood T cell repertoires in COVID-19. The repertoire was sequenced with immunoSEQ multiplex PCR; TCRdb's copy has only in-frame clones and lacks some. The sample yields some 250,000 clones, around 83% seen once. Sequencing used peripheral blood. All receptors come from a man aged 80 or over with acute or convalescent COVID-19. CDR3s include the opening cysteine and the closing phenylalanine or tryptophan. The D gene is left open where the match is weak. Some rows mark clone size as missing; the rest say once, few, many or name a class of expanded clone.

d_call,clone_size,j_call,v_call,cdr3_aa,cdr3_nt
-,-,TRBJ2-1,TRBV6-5,CASSPPTGSYNEQFF,TGTGCCAGCAGTCCCCCCACTGGCTCCTACAATGAGCAGTTCTTC
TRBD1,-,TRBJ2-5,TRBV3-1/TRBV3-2,CASSQKRGQGTKETQYF,TGTGCCAGCAGCCAAAAGAGGGGACAGGGGACGAAGGAGACCCAGTACTTC
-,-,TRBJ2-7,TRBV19,CASSSPGTYEQYF,TGTGCCAGTAGTTCCCCGGGGACCTACGAGCAGTACTTC
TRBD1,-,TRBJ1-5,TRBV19,CARPSDRGDQPQHF,TGTGCCAGACCCTCGGACAGGGGGGATCAGCCCCAGCATTTT
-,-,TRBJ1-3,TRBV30,CAWSVGQGSGNTIYF,TGTGCCTGGAGTGTGGGGCAGGGATCTGGAAACACCATATATTTT
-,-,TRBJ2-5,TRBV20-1,CSASPPGTQYF,TGCAGTGCCTCCCCGCCGGGGACCCAGTACTTC
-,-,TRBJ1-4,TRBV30,CAWSVGGGNEKLFF,TGTGCCTGGAGTGTGGGGGGAGGTAATGAAAAACTGTTTTTT
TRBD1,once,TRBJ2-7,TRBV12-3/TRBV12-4,CASSPGTGNEQYF,TGTGCCAGCAGTCCGGGGACAGGGAACGAGCAGTACTTC
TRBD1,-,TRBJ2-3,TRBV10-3,CATGGDREVGDTQYF,TGTGCCACAGGGGGGGACAGGGAAGTTGGAGATACGCAGTATTTT
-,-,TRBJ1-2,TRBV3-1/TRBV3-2,CASSQFRDGYTF,TGTGCCAGCAGCCAGTTCAGGGATGGCTACACCTTC
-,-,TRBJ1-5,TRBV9,CASSRGVGGVQPQHF,TGTGCCAGCAGCCGCGGGGTAGGGGGGGTACAGCCCCAGCATTTT
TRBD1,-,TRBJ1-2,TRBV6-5,CASSWTGRSYTF,TGTGCCAGCAGTTGGACAGGGAGGAGCTACACCTTC
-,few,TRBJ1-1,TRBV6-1,CASSEATGQTFF,TGTGCCAGCAGTGAAGCGACAGGTCAAACTTTCTTT
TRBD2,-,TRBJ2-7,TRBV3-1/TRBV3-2,CASSLRGGEMDEQYF,TGTGCCAGCAGCCTCCGGGGGGGGGAAATGGACGAGCAGTACTTC
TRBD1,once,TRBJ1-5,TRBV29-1,CSVVTGMSNQPQHF,TGCAGCGTTGTGACAGGGATGAGCAATCAGCCCCAGCATTTT
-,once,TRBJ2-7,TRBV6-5,CASSPFVFYEQYF,TGTGCCAGCAGCCCCTTTGTCTTCTACGAGCAGTACTTC
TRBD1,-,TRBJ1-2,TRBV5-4,CASSLQGGDGYTF,TGTGCCAGCAGCTTGCAGGGGGGTGATGGCTACACCTTC
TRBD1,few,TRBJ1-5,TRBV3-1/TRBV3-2,CASSQGTGDQPQHF,TGTGCCAGCAGCCAAGGGACAGGAGATCAGCCCCAGCATTTT
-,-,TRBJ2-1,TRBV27,CASSLRRDSYNEQFF,TGTGCCAGCAGTTTAAGGCGGGACTCCTACAATGAGCAGTTCTTC
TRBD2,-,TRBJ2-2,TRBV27,CASSLGGRPGELFF,TGTGCCAGCAGTTTAGGCGGGAGGCCCGGGGAGCTGTTTTTT
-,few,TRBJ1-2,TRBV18,CASSPSREDGYTF,TGTGCCAGCTCACCTTCGAGGGAGGATGGCTACACCTTC
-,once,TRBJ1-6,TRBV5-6,CASSLRGVRISPLHF,TGTGCCAGCAGCTTGCGGGGTGTCCGCATTTCACCCCTCCACTTT
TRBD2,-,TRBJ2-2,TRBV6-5,CASSYSRGANTGELFF,TGTGCCAGCAGTTACTCGCGGGGGGCGAACACCGGGGAGCTGTTTTTT
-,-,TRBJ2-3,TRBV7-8,CASSSPIPGLITDTQYF,TGTGCCAGCAGCTCTCCAATACCGGGACTGATCACAGATACGCAGTATTTT
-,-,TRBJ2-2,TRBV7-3,CASSLLGATGELFF,TGTGCCAGCAGCTTGTTAGGGGCAACTGGGGAGCTGTTTTTT
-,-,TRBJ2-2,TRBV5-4,CASSADSNTGELFF,TGTGCCAGCAGCGCGGACAGCAACACCGGGGAGCTGTTTTTT
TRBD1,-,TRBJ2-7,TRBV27,CASRSGTGFDEQYF,TGTGCCAGCAGATCCGGGACAGGGTTTGACGAGCAGTACTTC
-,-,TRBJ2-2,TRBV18,CASSGAPATSFNSGTGELFF,TGTGCCAGCTCAGGAGCCCCCGCGACTAGTTTTAATTCGGGGACCGGGGAGCTGTTTTTT
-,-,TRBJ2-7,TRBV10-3,CAISESRLILDEQYF,TGTGCCATCAGTGAGTCGAGACTTATCTTAGACGAGCAGTACTTC
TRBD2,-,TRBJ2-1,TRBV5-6,CASSLEGALATIYNEQFF,TGTGCCAGCAGCTTGGAAGGCGCACTAGCGACAATTTACAATGAGCAGTTCTTC
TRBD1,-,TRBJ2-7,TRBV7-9,CASSLGQGAYEQYF,TGTGCCAGCAGCTTGGGACAGGGGGCCTACGAGCAGTACTTC
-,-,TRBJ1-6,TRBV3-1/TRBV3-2,CASNRNPGGNSPLHF,TGTGCCAGCAACCGAAACCCCGGGGGGAATTCACCCCTCCACTTT
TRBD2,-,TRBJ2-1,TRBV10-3,CAISDLTSGRSYNEQFF,TGTGCCATCAGTGACCTTACTAGCGGACGCTCCTACAATGAGCAGTTCTTC
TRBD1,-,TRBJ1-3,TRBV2,CASRGMTGFGNTIYF,TGTGCCAGCAGGGGGATGACAGGGTTTGGAAACACCATATATTTT
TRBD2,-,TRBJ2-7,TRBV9,CASSVGGLGFVYEQYF,TGTGCCAGCAGCGTAGGGGGACTAGGATTTGTCTACGAGCAGTACTTC
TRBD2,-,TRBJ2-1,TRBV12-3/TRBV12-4,CASRKLADNEQFF,TGTGCCAGCAGAAAACTAGCGGACAATGAGCAGTTCTTC
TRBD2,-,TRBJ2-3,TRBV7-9,CASSGVLPGGGDTQYF,TGTGCCAGCAGCGGAGTTCTACCGGGAGGAGGGGATACGCAGTATTTT
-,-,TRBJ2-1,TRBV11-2,CASSLVRGGDQFF,TGTGCCAGCAGCTTAGTACGGGGCGGGGACCAGTTCTTC
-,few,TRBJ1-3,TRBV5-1,CASSLDQGNSGNTIYF,TGCGCCAGCAGCTTGGATCAGGGGAACTCTGGAAACACCATATATTTT
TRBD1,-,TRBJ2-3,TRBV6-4,CASSDSGQSIDTQYF,TGTGCCAGCAGTGACTCGGGACAGAGCATAGATACGCAGTATTTT
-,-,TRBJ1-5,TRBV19,CASSIDLNKGYQPQHF,TGTGCCAGTAGTATTGACCTGAATAAGGGGTATCAGCCCCAGCATTTT
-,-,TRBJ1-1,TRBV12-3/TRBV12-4,CASSLRQFEAFF,TGTGCCAGCAGTTTACGACAGTTTGAAGCTTTCTTT